The source of this TCR beta chain is a study of blood T cell repertoires in COVID-19. Per the germline V gene, CDR1 is LNHDA and CDR2 is SQIVND (reference sequence). V lost 7 bases and J lost 0; bases outside the gene matches: 9. The CDR3 is 16 residues long. In the original workflow: For nucleated cells, counts were estimated from reference gene primer amplification. Repertoires were generated with immunoSEQ multiplex PCR, while TCRdb's copy carries only in-frame clones and drops some. D and trimming come from the DNA, and the V and J calls and clone size come from that table. The table lists 260,000 or so clones, roughly 80% of them singletons, with 4.7% in the top ten.

This sequence was found in a woman in her seventies with acute or convalescent COVID-19. The specimen was peripheral blood. This chain links TRBV19 with TRBJ1-3, with 7 bases identical to TRBD1. CDR3 DNA: TGTGCCAGTACCCCAACTTCAGGGGGCTCTGGAAACACCATATATTTT. Its protein product is CASTPTSGGSGNTIYF.